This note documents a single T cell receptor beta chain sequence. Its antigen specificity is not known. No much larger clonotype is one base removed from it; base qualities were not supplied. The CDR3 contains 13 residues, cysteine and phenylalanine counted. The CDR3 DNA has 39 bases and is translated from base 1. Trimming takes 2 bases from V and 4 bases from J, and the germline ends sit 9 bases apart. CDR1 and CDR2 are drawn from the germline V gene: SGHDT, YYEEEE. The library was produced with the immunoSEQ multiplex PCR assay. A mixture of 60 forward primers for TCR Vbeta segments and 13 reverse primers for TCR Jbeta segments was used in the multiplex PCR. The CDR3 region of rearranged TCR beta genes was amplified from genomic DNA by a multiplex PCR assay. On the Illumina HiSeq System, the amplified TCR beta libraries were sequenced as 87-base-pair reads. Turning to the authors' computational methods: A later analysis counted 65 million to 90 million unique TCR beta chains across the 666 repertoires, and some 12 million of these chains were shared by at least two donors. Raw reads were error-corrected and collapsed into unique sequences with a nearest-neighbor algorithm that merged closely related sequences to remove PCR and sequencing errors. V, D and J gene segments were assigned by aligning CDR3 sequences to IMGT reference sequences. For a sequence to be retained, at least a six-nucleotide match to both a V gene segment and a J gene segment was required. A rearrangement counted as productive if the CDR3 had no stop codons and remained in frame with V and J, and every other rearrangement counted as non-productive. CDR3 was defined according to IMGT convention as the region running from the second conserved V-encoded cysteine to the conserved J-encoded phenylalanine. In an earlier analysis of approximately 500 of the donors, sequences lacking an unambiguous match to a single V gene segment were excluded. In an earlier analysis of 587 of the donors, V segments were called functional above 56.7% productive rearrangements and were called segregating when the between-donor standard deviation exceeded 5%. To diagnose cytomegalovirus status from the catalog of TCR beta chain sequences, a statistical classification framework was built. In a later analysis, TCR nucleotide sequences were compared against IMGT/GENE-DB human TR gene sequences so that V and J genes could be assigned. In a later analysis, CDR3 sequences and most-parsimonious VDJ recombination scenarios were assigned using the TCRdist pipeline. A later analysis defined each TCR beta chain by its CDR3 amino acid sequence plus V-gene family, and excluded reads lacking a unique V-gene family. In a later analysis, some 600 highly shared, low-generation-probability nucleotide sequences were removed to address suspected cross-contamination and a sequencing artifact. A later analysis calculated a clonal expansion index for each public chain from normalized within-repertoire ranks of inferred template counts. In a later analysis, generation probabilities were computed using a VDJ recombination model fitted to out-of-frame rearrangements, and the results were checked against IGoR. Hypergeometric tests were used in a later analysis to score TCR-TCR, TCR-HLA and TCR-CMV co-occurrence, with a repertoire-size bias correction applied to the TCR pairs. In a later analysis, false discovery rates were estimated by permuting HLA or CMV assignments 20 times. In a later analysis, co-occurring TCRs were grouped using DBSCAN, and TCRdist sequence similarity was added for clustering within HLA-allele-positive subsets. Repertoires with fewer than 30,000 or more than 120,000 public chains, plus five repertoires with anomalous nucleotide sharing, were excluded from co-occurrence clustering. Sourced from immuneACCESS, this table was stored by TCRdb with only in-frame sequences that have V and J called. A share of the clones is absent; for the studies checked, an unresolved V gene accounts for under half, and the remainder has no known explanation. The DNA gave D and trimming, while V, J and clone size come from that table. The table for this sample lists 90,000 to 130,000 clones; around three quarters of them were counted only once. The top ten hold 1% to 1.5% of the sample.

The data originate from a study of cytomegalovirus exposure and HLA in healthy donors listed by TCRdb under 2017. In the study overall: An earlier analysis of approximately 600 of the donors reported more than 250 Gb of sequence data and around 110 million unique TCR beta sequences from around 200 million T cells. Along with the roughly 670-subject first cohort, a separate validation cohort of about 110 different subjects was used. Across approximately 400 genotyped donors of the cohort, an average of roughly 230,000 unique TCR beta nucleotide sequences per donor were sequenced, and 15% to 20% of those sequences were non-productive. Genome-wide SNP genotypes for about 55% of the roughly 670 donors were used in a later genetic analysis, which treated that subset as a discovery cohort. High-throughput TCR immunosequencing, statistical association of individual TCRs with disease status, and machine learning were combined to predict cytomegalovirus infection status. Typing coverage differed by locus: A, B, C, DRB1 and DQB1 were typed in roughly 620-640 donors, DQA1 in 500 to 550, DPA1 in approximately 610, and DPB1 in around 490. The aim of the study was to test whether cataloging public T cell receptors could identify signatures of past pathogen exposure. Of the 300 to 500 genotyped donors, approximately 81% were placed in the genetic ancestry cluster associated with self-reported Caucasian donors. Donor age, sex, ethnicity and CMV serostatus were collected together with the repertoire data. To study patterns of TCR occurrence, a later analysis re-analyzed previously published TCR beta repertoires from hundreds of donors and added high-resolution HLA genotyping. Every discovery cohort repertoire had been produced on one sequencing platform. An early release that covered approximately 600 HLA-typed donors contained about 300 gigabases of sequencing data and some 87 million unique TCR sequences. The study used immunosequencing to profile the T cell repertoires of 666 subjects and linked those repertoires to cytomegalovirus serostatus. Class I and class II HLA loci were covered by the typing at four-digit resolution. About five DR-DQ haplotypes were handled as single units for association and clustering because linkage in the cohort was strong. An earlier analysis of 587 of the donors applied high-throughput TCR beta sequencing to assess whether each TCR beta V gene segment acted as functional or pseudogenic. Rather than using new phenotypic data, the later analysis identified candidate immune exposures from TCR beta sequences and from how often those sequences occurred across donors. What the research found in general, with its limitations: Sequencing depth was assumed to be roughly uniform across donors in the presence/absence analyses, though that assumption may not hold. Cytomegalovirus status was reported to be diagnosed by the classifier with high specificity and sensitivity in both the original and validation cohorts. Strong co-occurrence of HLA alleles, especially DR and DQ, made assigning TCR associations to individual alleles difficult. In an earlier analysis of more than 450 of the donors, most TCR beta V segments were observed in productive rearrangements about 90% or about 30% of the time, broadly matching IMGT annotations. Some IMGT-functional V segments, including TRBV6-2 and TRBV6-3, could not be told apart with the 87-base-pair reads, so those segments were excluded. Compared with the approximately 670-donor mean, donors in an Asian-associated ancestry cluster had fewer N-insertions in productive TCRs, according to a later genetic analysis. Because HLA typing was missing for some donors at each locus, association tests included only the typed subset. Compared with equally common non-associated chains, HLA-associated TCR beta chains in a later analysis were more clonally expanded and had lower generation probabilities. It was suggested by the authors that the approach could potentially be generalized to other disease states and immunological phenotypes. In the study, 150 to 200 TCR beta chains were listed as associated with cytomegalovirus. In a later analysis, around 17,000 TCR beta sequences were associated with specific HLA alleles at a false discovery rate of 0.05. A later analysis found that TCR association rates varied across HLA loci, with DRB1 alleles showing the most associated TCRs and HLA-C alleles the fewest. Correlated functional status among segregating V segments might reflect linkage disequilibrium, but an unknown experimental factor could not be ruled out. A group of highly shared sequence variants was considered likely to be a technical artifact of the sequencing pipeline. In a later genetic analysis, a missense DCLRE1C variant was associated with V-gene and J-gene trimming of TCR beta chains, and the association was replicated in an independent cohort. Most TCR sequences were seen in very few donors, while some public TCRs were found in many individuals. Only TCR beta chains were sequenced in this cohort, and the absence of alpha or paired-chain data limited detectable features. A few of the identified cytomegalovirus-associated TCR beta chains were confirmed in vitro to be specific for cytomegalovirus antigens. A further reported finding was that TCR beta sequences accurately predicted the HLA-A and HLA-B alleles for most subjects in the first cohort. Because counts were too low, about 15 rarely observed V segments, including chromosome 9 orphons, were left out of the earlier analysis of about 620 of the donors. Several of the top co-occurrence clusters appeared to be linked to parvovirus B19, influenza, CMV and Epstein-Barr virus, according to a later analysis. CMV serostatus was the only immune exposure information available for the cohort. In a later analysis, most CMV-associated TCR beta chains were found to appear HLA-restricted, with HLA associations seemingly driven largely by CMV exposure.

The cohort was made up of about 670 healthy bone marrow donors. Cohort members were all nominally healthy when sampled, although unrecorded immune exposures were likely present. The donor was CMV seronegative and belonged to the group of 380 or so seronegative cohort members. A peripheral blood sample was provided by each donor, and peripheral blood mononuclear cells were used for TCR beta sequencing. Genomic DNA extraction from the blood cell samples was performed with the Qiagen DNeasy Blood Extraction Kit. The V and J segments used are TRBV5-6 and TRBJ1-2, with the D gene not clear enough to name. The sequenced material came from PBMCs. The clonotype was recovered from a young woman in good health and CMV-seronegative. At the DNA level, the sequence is TGTGCCAGCAGCTTCGGGAATAGCTATGGCTACACCTTC. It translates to CASSFGNSYGYTF. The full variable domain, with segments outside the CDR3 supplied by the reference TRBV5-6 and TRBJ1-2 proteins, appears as DAGVTQSPTHLIKTRGQQVTLRCSPKSGHDTVSWYQQALGQGPQFIFQYYEEEERQRGNFPDRFSGHQFPNYSSELNVNALLLGDSALYLCASSFGNSYGYTFGSGTRLTVV.